Listed below are T cell receptor beta chains from one sample, sequenced in a study of cytomegalovirus exposure and HLA in healthy donors. The assay was immunoSEQ multiplex PCR, and TCRdb's table has in-frame clones only and misses some. This table lists about 130,000 clones. Sequencing was done on a sample of PBMCs. Receptor source: a woman aged 40 to 49 in good health and CMV-seropositive. CDR3s include the opening cysteine and the closing phenylalanine or tryptophan. Fields, in order: D gene, V gene, J gene, CDR3 DNA, CDR3 protein. D genes are given only for firm matches.

D gene: NA; V gene: TRBV25-1; J gene: TRBJ1-1; CDR3 DNA: TGTGCCAGCTCGAGGCAAGGAGACTTAGGAGCTTTCTTT; CDR3 protein: CASSRQGDLGAFF
D gene: TRBD1; V gene: TRBV13; J gene: TRBJ1-2; CDR3 DNA: TGTGCCAGCAGCTCCACGGACAGGGGGGCTAACTATGGCTACACCTTC; CDR3 protein: CASSSTDRGANYGYTF
D gene: TRBD1; V gene: TRBV5-6; J gene: TRBJ2-7; CDR3 DNA: TGTGCCAGCAGCTCGGGACAGGAGGGTCACTTC; CDR3 protein: CASSSGQEGHF
D gene: NA; V gene: TRBV7-9; J gene: TRBJ1-1; CDR3 DNA: TGTGCCGGCGAAGGGGGGAACACTGAAGCTTTCTTT; CDR3 protein: CAGEGGNTEAFF
D gene: NA; V gene: TRBV11-2; J gene: TRBJ2-2; CDR3 DNA: TGTGCCAGCAGCTTAGTCGGCACCGGGGAGCTGTTTTTT; CDR3 protein: CASSLVGTGELFF
D gene: TRBD2; V gene: TRBV4-3; J gene: TRBJ2-7; CDR3 DNA: TGCGCCAGCAGCCCTCGAGCCGTTGGCGGGAGGCGCAACGAGCAGTACTTC; CDR3 protein: CASSPRAVGGRRNEQYF
D gene: NA; V gene: TRBV28; J gene: TRBJ1-5; CDR3 DNA: TGTGCCAGCGACACGGAAGATCAGCCCCAGCATTTT; CDR3 protein: CASDTEDQPQHF
D gene: NA; V gene: TRBV5-4; J gene: TRBJ2-2; CDR3 DNA: TGTGCCAGCAGCTGGGACTTAAACACCGGGGAGCTGTTTTTT; CDR3 protein: CASSWDLNTGELFF
D gene: TRBD1; V gene: TRBV7-7; J gene: TRBJ2-2; CDR3 DNA: TGTGCTAGCAGCATTACAGGGGACGTCACCGGGGAGCTGTTTTTT; CDR3 protein: CASSITGDVTGELFF
D gene: TRBD2; V gene: TRBV5-1; J gene: TRBJ2-7; CDR3 DNA: TGCGCCAGCAGCAGTAGCGGGAGTCCCCACGAGCAGTACTTC; CDR3 protein: CASSSSGSPHEQYF
D gene: NA; V gene: TRBV2; J gene: TRBJ1-3; CDR3 DNA: TGTGCCAGCAAACAGGGCCGCTCTGGAAACACCATATATTTT; CDR3 protein: CASKQGRSGNTIYF
D gene: TRBD1; V gene: TRBV4-3; J gene: TRBJ2-7; CDR3 DNA: TGCGCCAGCAGCCACGACAGGGGCTACGAGCAGTACTTC; CDR3 protein: CASSHDRGYEQYF
D gene: TRBD2; V gene: TRBV14; J gene: TRBJ2-7; CDR3 DNA: TGTGCCAGCAGCCAAGTCGCTCTGACTAGCGGGAGAAGGTACGAGCAGTACTTC; CDR3 protein: CASSQVALTSGRRYEQYF
D gene: NA; V gene: TRBV28; J gene: TRBJ1-1; CDR3 DNA: TGTGCCACCCGCCCTCACGGGACACCGAACACTGAAGCTTTCTTT; CDR3 protein: CATRPHGTPNTEAFF
D gene: NA; V gene: TRBV19; J gene: TRBJ2-5; CDR3 DNA: TGTGCCAGTGGACAGGGAGGGAACCAAGAGACCCAGTACTTC; CDR3 protein: CASGQGGNQETQYF
D gene: TRBD2; V gene: TRBV28; J gene: TRBJ2-7; CDR3 DNA: TGTGCCAGCAGTTTACGGACTAGAGCCGAGCAGTACTTC; CDR3 protein: CASSLRTRAEQYF
D gene: NA; V gene: TRBV30; J gene: TRBJ1-5; CDR3 DNA: TGTGCCTGGAGCGCAGGACTCAATCAGCCCCAGCATTTT; CDR3 protein: CAWSAGLNQPQHF
D gene: TRBD1; V gene: TRBV5-1; J gene: TRBJ1-3; CDR3 DNA: TGCGCCAGCAGCTTGGAGGGGGCACACTCTGGAAACACCATATATTTT; CDR3 protein: CASSLEGAHSGNTIYF
D gene: TRBD2; V gene: TRBV7-2; J gene: TRBJ2-7; CDR3 DNA: TGTGCCAGCAGCGGTGGGACTAGCGGGAAAGCGCGAGGCGAGCAGTACTTC; CDR3 protein: CASSGGTSGKARGEQYF
D gene: NA; V gene: TRBV5-6; J gene: TRBJ2-1; CDR3 DNA: TGTGCCAGCAGCTTGAAGAGGGCGCTCAATGAGCAGTTCTTC; CDR3 protein: CASSLKRALNEQFF
D gene: NA; V gene: TRBV10-1; J gene: TRBJ2-7; CDR3 DNA: TGCGCCAGCAGTGAGGAGACCTACGAGCAGTACTTC; CDR3 protein: CASSEETYEQYF
D gene: TRBD2; V gene: TRBV5-1; J gene: TRBJ2-1; CDR3 DNA: TGCGCCAGCAGCCCCGGGACTAGCGGGGGCTACAATGAGCAGCTCTTC; CDR3 protein: CASSPGTSGGYNEQLF
D gene: TRBD1; V gene: TRBV7-3; J gene: TRBJ2-7; CDR3 DNA: TGTGCCAGCAGCCGGGACAGGGGGACCTACGAGCAGTACTTC; CDR3 protein: CASSRDRGTYEQYF
D gene: NA; V gene: TRBV5-1; J gene: TRBJ2-2; CDR3 DNA: TGCGCCAGCAGCTTGGTGGCCACCGGGGAGCTGTTTTTT; CDR3 protein: CASSLVATGELFF
D gene: TRBD1; V gene: TRBV10-3; J gene: TRBJ2-7; CDR3 DNA: TGTGCCATCAGTGAAAGGACAGGGTTATACGAGCAGTACTTC; CDR3 protein: CAISERTGLYEQYF
D gene: NA; V gene: TRBV5-6; J gene: TRBJ1-2; CDR3 DNA: TGTGCCAGCAGCTTGAGCCCTGGGACAATGGGTGGCTACACCTTC; CDR3 protein: CASSLSPGTMGGYTF
D gene: TRBD1; V gene: TRBV7-8; J gene: TRBJ2-7; CDR3 DNA: TGTGCCAGCAGTTTCTCCCGGGACAGAGGAGGCGAGCAGTACTTC; CDR3 protein: CASSFSRDRGGEQYF
D gene: NA; V gene: TRBV19; J gene: TRBJ2-2; CDR3 DNA: TGTGCCAGTAGGAGAGGCGCGAACACCGGGGAGCTGTTTTTT; CDR3 protein: CASRRGANTGELFF
D gene: TRBD2; V gene: TRBV6-6; J gene: TRBJ2-3; CDR3 DNA: TGTGCCAGCACCCCAGCGGGAGCCGATACGCAGTATTTT; CDR3 protein: CASTPAGADTQYF
D gene: TRBD2; V gene: TRBV6-5; J gene: TRBJ2-5; CDR3 DNA: TGTGCCAGCAGCCGCAGCGGGAGCGACCAAGAGACCCAGTACTTC; CDR3 protein: CASSRSGSDQETQYF
D gene: TRBD2; V gene: TRBV9; J gene: TRBJ2-1; CDR3 DNA: TGTGCCAGCAGCGGCATTAGCGGGAGCTCCTACAATGAGCAGTTCTTC; CDR3 protein: CASSGISGSSYNEQFF